The 19 T cell receptor beta chains given below trace back to one sample, sequenced in a study of T cells in Graves' hyperthyroidism and ophthalmopathy (dated by TCRdb to about 2019). The library was prepared using multiplex PCR. Sequencing instrument: Illumina HiSeq 2000. The TCR beta CDR3 regions were amplified from the RNA transcripts. A first-round RT-PCR of the TCR CDR3 used the HTBI primer set with the Qiagen OneStep RT-PCR kit. TCRdb trimmed public reads at Q25 via fastp, called clones via MiXCR and kept in-frame beta chains. Identical CDR3 proteins give one entry, which carries the most common genes and DNA. This sample gives a few hundred thousand distinct CDR3 sequences in total; 20% of them show up just once. Roughly 29% of the sample goes to the ten largest clones. Sequencing was performed on blood. The origin of the receptors is a man younger than 30 with Graves' hyperthyroidism.

This clonotype was seen repeatedly, ten times or more. The chain links TRBV6-5 to TRBJ2-5, with 7 bases aligning to TRBD1. The CDR3 extends over 13 amino acids. V lost 6 bases and J lost 5; bases outside the gene matches: 6. Germline V lookup: CDR1 MNHEY, CDR2 SVGAGI. The CDR3 bases are TGTGCCAGCAGCTACAGGGGAGAGGAGACCCAGTACTTC. It yields the protein CASSYRGEETQYF.

This clonotype was observed a handful of times. V is TRBV12-3 or TRBV12-4 and J is TRBJ1-1, with 10 bases identical to TRBD1. The junction had 8 bases not matched to a gene; V was cut back by 6 bases and J by 4 bases. The CDR3 covers 15 residues. CDR3 bases: TGTGCCAGCAGGGGACAGGGGATTTCAGGCACTGAAGCTTTCTTT. Amino acid sequence: CASRGQGISGTEAFF.

This clonotype was seen at least ten times. The chain carries TRBV28 and TRBJ1-1; D is perhaps TRBD1 (6 bases). The CDR3 runs to 15 residues. CDR1 and CDR2 from the germline V gene are MDHEN and SYDVKM. V was clipped by 4 bases and J by 0 bases, with 12 bases between them. The CDR3 here is CASSSPDSMNTEAFF. The CDR3 DNA follows: TGTGCCAGCAGTTCACCGGACAGTATGAACACTGAAGCTTTCTTT.

Of note for this clonotype: One end of the junction is discordant with germline, which a read error may explain. The chain combines TRBV5-1 with TRBJ2-5, with 7 positions matching TRBD1. Germline V gives CDR1 SGHRS, CDR2 YFSETQ. The CDR3 loop spans 15 amino acids. This CDR3 is CACSFTGALTETQYF. CDR3 nucleotides: TGCGCCTGCAGCTTTACAGGGGCGCTGACCGAGACCCAGTACTTC.

At least ten counts were recorded for this clonotype. The chain carries TRBV5-6 and TRBJ2-4, with TRBD1 matching over 10 bases. The CDR3 runs to 19 residues. V dropped 4 bases and J dropped 1; count of bases not matched to a gene: 14. The germline V gene encodes CDR1 SGHDT and CDR2 YYEEEE. DNA of the CDR3: TGTGCCAGCAGCCGTTTGACGACTCCGGGACAGGGGGCCAAAAACATTCAGTACTTC. It codes for CASSRLTTPGQGAKNIQYF.

This clonotype was seen more than once but under ten times. The rearrangement uses TRBV10-3 and TRBJ1-1, with D tentatively TRBD1 (5 bases). CDR1 and CDR2 from the germline V gene are ENHRY and SYGVKD. V was trimmed by 4 bases and J by 3 bases, leaving 15 bases between them. CDR3 size: 15 residues. CDR3 in DNA: TGTGCCATCAGTGGGTCCGGGGGGAGGGACACTGAAGCTTTCTTT. Its translation: CAISGSGGRDTEAFF.

Here the CDR3 reads CASSLSGLAHEQYF. In nucleotides, the CDR3 is TGTGCCAGCAGTTTATCGGGACTAGCGCACGAGCAGTACTTC. The chain employs TRBV12-3 or TRBV12-4 and TRBJ2-7, with 10 nucleotides matching TRBD2. The CDR3 covers 14 residues. After removal of 2 bases from V and 5 bases from J, the junction contained 3 bases not matched to a gene.

This chain connects TRBV30 to TRBJ2-7; TRBD1 matches at 11 bases. The CDR3 contains 14 residues. Trimming at V came to 2 bases and at J to 3 bases, leaving 3 bases not matched to a gene. Germline CDR1 reads GTSNPN; CDR2 reads SVGIG (reference sequence). As DNA, the CDR3 is TGTGCCTGGAGTCGGGGACAGGGGGGCTACGAGCAGTACTTC. Translated: CAWSRGQGGYEQYF. Full variable domain (remainder filled in from reference TRBV30 and TRBJ2-7): SQTIHQWPATLVQPVGSPLSLECTVEGTSNPNLYWYRQAAGRGLQLLFYSVGIGQISSEVPQNLSASRPQDRQFILSSKKLLLSDSGFYLCAWSRGQGGYEQYFGPGTRLTVT.

This clonotype was detected ten times or more. V is TRBV19 and J is TRBJ2-7; D possibly corresponds to TRBD2 (6 bases). The CDR3 sequence is 14 residues long. Germline V gives CDR1 LNHDA, CDR2 SQIVND (reference sequence). V lost 1 base, J lost 3 bases, and 10 bases lay in between. The CDR3 loop is CASSIGGANYEQYF. In DNA, the CDR3 is TGTGCCAGTAGTATAGGCGGGGCGAACTACGAGCAGTACTTC.

This clonotype has ten or more counts. This sequence joins TRBV28 and TRBJ1-5; TRBD1 is a possible D gene (5 bases). Germline V gives CDR1 MDHEN, CDR2 SYDVKM. The CDR3 consists of 14 residues. Trimming took off 5 bases at V and 5 bases at J, with 13 bases between the two ends. CDR3 DNA: TGTGCCAGCAGTCCCAGGGATTTGGATCAGCCCCAGCATTTT. Translation gives CASSPRDLDQPQHF.

This clonotype was picked up many times. V and J are TRBV28 and TRBJ1-1, with unresolved D. With 9 bases removed from V and 1 base from J, the gap between germline ends came to 15 bases. CDR1 MDHEN and CDR2 SYDVKM come from the germline V gene. This CDR3 has 14 amino acids. CDR3 protein: CASTVPPRNTEAFF. In DNA form, the CDR3 reads TGTGCCAGTACGGTACCGCCCAGGAACACTGAAGCTTTCTTT.

This clonotype was picked up a small number of times. V usage is TRBV7-8 and J usage is TRBJ1-1; 10 nucleotides agree with TRBD1. V shed 6 bases, J shed 4 bases, and the junction held 5 bases outside the gene matches. Germline CDR1 and CDR2: SGHVS and FQNEAQ. There are 14 residues in the CDR3. The CDR3 loop is CASRPGTGVTEAFF. As DNA, the CDR3 is TGTGCCAGCAGGCCCGGGACAGGGGTCACTGAAGCTTTCTTT.

This clonotype was recorded at least ten times. The genes are TRBV28 and TRBJ2-7, with TRBD2 matching 9 bases. Germline values: CDR1 MDHEN, CDR2 SYDVKM. J was trimmed by 7 bases and V by 3 bases; bases with no gene match: 7. This CDR3 has 14 amino acids. CDR3 nucleotide sequence: TGTGCCAGCAGTTTGGTAGCGGGGGCGAGGGAGCAGTACTTC. Amino acid sequence: CASSLVAGAREQYF.

Many counts were recorded for this clonotype. The V call is TRBV4-1, the J call TRBJ1-5; unclear D gene. CDR1 is MGHRA and CDR2 is YSYEKL in the germline V gene. The CDR3 is 14 amino acids. The V end was cut by 0 bases, the J end by 0 bases, with 3 bases between. CDR3 protein: CASSQDVSNQPQHF. The CDR3, as DNA: TGCGCCAGCAGCCAAGACGTTAGCAATCAGCCCCAGCATTTT.

The chain has TRBV6-1 and TRBJ1-5; 8 nucleotides match TRBD1. Germline CDR1 and CDR2: MNHNS and SASEGT. J gave up 5 bases and V 6 bases, and 6 bases lay outside the gene matches. The CDR3 sequence is 14 residues long. DNA of the CDR3: TGTGCCAGCAGGAAACAGGGGGAGCATCAGCCCCAGCATTTT. Amino acid sequence: CASRKQGEHQPQHF.

The sample holds many counts of this clonotype. This sequence joins TRBV30 and TRBJ2-7; a possible D gene is TRBD1 (8 bases). This CDR3 is built from 14 residues. Trimming left V 0 bases short and J 3 bases short, with 12 bases between. Germline assignment: CDR1 GTSNPN and CDR2 SVGIG (reference sequence). Here the CDR3 reads CAWSVQGGRYEQYF. As DNA, the CDR3 is TGTGCCTGGAGTGTACAGGGGGGGCGCTACGAGCAGTACTTC. The variable domain in full, completed from reference TRBV30 and TRBJ2-7, reads SQTIHQWPATLVQPVGSPLSLECTVEGTSNPNLYWYRQAAGRGLQLLFYSVGIGQISSEVPQNLSASRPQDRQFILSSKKLLLSDSGFYLCAWSVQGGRYEQYFGPGTRLTVT.

This clonotype was picked up a small number of times. One end of the junction is discordant with germline, which a read error may explain. This chain uses TRBV7-9 with TRBJ1-1, with D unclear. The CDR3 runs to 13 residues. Germline CDR1 and CDR2: SEHNR and FQNEAQ (reference sequence). The CDR3 sequence is CASNLAVNTEAFF. In DNA form, the CDR3 reads TGTGCCAGCAACTTAGCGGTGAACACTGAAGCTTTCTTT.

The chain is built from TRBV12-3 or TRBV12-4 and TRBJ2-7; D may be TRBD2 (5 bases). The CDR3 length is 15 residues. V was pared by 4 bases and J by 4 bases, with 17 bases between. CDR3 amino acids: CASSYSAERGYEQYF. In nucleotides, the CDR3 is TGTGCCAGCAGTTACTCGGCTGAACGGGGTTACGAGCAGTACTTC.

This clonotype has a count of ten or more. This rearrangement joins TRBV12-3 or TRBV12-4 to TRBJ2-6; no firm D call. Trimming took 6 bases from V and 0 from J, leaving 6 bases between them. This CDR3 has 14 amino acids. The chain's CDR3 is CASRDRSGANVLTF. Here the CDR3 DNA reads TGTGCCAGCAGGGATCGCTCTGGGGCCAACGTCCTGACTTTC.